The present T cell receptor beta chain was sequenced within a study of cytomegalovirus exposure and HLA in healthy donors. General study results and limits: Upon later analysis, TCR association rates were observed to vary by HLA locus, being highest for DRB1 and lowest for HLA-C.

13 Jbeta primers and 60 Vbeta primers were used for the PCR. Original methodology: Per a later analysis, the number of unique TCR beta chains was roughly 83 million, of which 9 million to 12 million were shared. Sequencing was performed with immunoSEQ multiplex PCR; in TCRdb, only in-frame clones are kept and a portion is missing. That table furnishes V, J and clone size, whereas the DNA furnished D and trimming. The repertoire holds approximately 110,000 clones, with 77% as singletons. A remark on this clone: The antigen remains undetermined.

The germline gives CDR1 GTSNPN, CDR2 SVGIG (reference sequence). Trimming cost V 8 bases and J 4 bases; bases outside gene matches: 6. The length of the CDR3 is 13 residues. Source material: PBMCs. The clonotype was recovered from a woman aged 40 to 50 in good health and CMV-seropositive. V gene TRBV30 combines with J gene TRBJ1-5, with 9 bases aligning to TRBD1. The CDR3 loop reads CAASGTGNQPQHF. CDR3 nucleotides: TGTGCCGCCTCCGGGACAGGGAATCAGCCCCAGCATTTT.